This entry lists 3 T cell receptor beta chains sequenced from one sample in a study of T cell responses to AZD1222 COVID-19 vaccine. Here immunoSEQ multiplex PCR was the method, and the copy in TCRdb shows in-frame clones only, minus some. The sample lists 90,000 or so clones, more than 70% occurring once. The sample was peripheral blood, taken 28 days after the second AZD1222 dose. The source of these receptors is an adult who received the AZD1222 COVID-19 vaccine.

This chain connects TRBV7-9 to TRBJ1-5; maybe TRBD1 (6 bases). Germline CDR1 and CDR2: SEHNR and FQNEAQ (reference sequence). The germline V and J ends were trimmed by 5 bases and 7 bases, with 12 bases remaining between them. The CDR3 spans 13 residues. The CDR3, as DNA: TGTGCCAGCAGCGCAGGGGTTCGGCAGCCCCAGCATTTT. Protein sequence: CASSAGVRQPQHF. The whole variable domain, filled in from reference TRBV7-9 and TRBJ1-5, reads DTGVSQNPRHKITKRGQNVTFRCDPISEHNRLYWYRQTLGQGPEFLTYFQNEAQLEKSRLLSDRFSAERPKGSFSTLEIQRTEQGDSAMYLCASSAGVRQPQHFGDGTRLSIL.

V is TRBV9 and J is TRBJ2-3, with TRBD2 matching 8 bases. The germline V gene encodes CDR1 SGDLS and CDR2 YYNGEE. The CDR3 consists of 15 residues. With V trimmed by 5 bases and J by 6 bases, 11 bases remained unmatched. The CDR3 region has the DNA TGTGCCAGCAGTCCGCTCCGGGGGGGCAAGGATACGCAGTATTTT. Translation: CASSPLRGGKDTQYF.

The gene calls are TRBV6-5 and TRBJ2-3; no clear D gene. This CDR3 comprises 14 residues. V gave up 10 bases and J gave up 3 bases, with 17 bases separating them. Germline V lookup: CDR1 MNHEY, CDR2 SVGAGI. The CDR3 reads CAIRSKRSTDTQYF. The CDR3 DNA is TGTGCCATACGGAGCAAAAGATCTACAGATACGCAGTATTTT.